The 15 T cell receptor beta chains in this list originate from one sample, sequenced in a study of response to subunit inactivated influenza vaccine. Each CDR3 protein gets one entry after TCRdb re-called the RT-PCR reads with MiXCR. The sample has 550,000 to 800,000 distinct CDR3 sequences, about 15% seen once. Here the sequenced sample was PBMCs from blood, taken 11 to 12 days after vaccination. Receptors were obtained from a man aged 45 to 65 who received an inactivated influenza vaccine.

This chain connects TRBV6-1 to TRBJ2-1, with 9 nucleotides matching TRBD1. The length of the CDR3 is 16 residues. Germline CDR1 and CDR2: MNHNS and SASEGT. The V segment lost 6 bases and the J segment 6 bases; nucleotides outside the gene matches: 12. The CDR3 loop reads CASSSRSGQGFNEQFF. The CDR3 DNA reads as TGTGCCAGCAGCTCCAGGTCCGGACAGGGGTTCAATGAGCAGTTCTTC.

The genes are TRBV10-3 and TRBJ2-5; D not resolved. The CDR3 loop spans 12 amino acids. Trimming removed 4 bases from V and 0 bases from J, with 3 bases in between. Germline CDR1 ENHRY, CDR2 SYGVKD. This CDR3 reads CAISGDQETQYF. The DNA for the CDR3 is TGTGCCATCAGTGGAGACCAAGAGACCCAGTACTTC.

This clonotype was counted between two and nine times. The V call is TRBV29-1, the J call TRBJ1-1; no clear D gene. V dropped 8 bases and J dropped 3 bases, with 19 bases sitting between them. Germline CDR1 reads SQVTM; CDR2 reads ANQGSEA. CDR3 length: 14 amino acids. CDR3 bases: TGCAGCTCCCGTGGCGGCCTGGCCGACACTGAAGCTTTCTTT. Encoded protein: CSSRGGLADTEAFF.

This rearrangement joins TRBV7-8 to TRBJ2-3; the match to TRBD1 covers 12 bases. The ends lost 4 bases at V and 5 bases at J; junction bases unmatched: 7. This CDR3 spans 16 amino acids. Germline-derived CDR1 and CDR2 are SGHVS and FQNEAQ. In DNA, the CDR3 is TGTGCCAGCAGCTGGCCGGGACAGGGGGCAAGAGATACGCAGTATTTT. This encodes CASSWPGQGARDTQYF.

This clonotype was recorded a few times. This chain links TRBV6-5 with TRBJ2-2; TRBD2 matches 7 bases. V shed 2 bases, J shed 2 bases, and the junction held 8 bases outside the gene matches. Germline CDR1 and CDR2: MNHEY and SVGAGI. CDR3 size: 17 residues. This CDR3 is CASSYHAAGDNTGELFF. The DNA for the CDR3 is TGTGCCAGCAGTTACCACGCGGCGGGGGATAACACCGGGGAGCTGTTTTTT.

This clonotype was seen many times. The V and J genes are TRBV29-1 and TRBJ2-1, with TRBD2 matching 12 bases. Per germline, CDR1 SQVTM and CDR2 ANQGSEA. The CDR3 loop spans 14 amino acids. With 3 bases clipped from V and 10 bases from J, the junction kept 7 bases outside the gene matches. The CDR3 reads CSVDLAGGLGEQFF. The CDR3 bases are TGCAGCGTTGACCTAGCGGGAGGGCTAGGCGAGCAGTTCTTC.

The chain is built from TRBV7-9 and TRBJ2-3, with D perhaps being TRBD1 or TRBD2 (5 bases each). V was clipped by 5 bases and J by 4 bases, with 7 bases between them. CDR1 is SEHNR and CDR2 is FQNEAQ in the germline V gene (reference sequence). The CDR3 length is 12 residues. The CDR3 is CASSRDPDTQYF. The CDR3 bases are TGTGCCAGCAGCCGGGACCCAGATACGCAGTATTTT.

The chain recombines TRBV7-8 with TRBJ2-3; perhaps D is TRBD1 or TRBD2 (6 bases each). Trimming stripped 5 bases from V and 4 bases from J, with 16 bases between. Germline assignment: CDR1 SGHVS and CDR2 FQNEAQ. This CDR3 contains 15 residues. The CDR3 sequence is CASSLQGRMADTQYF. CDR3 sequence (DNA): TGTGCCAGCAGCCTTCAGGGGAGGATGGCAGATACGCAGTATTTT. The complete variable domain, with remaining parts taken from reference TRBV7-8 and TRBJ2-3, reads GAGVSQSPRYKVAKRGQDVALRCDPISGHVSLFWYQQALGQGPEFLTYFQNEAQLDKSGLPSDRFFAERPEGSVSTLKIQRTQQEDSAVYLCASSLQGRMADTQYFGPGTRLTVL.

The V gene is TRBV3-1, the J gene TRBJ2-1; D is unclear. The V end lost 4 bases, the J end lost 7 bases, and 11 bases lay between the germline ends. There are 13 residues in the CDR3. Germline CDR1 reads LGHDT; CDR2 reads YNNKEL (reference sequence). CDR3 bases: TGTGCCAGCAGCCGCCTGGTTATGAATGAGCAGTTCTTC. Encoded protein: CASSRLVMNEQFF.

This clonotype was observed a few times. The genes are TRBV7-3 and TRBJ2-1; 10 positions match TRBD2. Germline CDR1 SGHTA, CDR2 FQGTGA. This CDR3 has 15 amino acids. V was pared by 5 bases and J by 4 bases, with 5 bases of the junction left unmatched. The CDR3 DNA follows: TGTGCCAGCAGCGCCGGGACTAGCGTTTACAATGAGCAGTTCTTC. This sequence encodes CASSAGTSVYNEQFF.

The V and J genes are TRBV4-3 and TRBJ2-3; 8 positions agree with TRBD2. The germline gives CDR1 LGHNA, CDR2 YSLEER. This CDR3 spans 18 amino acids. Trimming cost V 0 bases and J 1 base; bases outside gene matches: 9. CDR3 loop: CASSQDLPSGYGTDTQYF. In DNA, the CDR3 is TGCGCCAGCAGCCAAGATCTCCCTAGCGGGTATGGCACAGATACGCAGTATTTT.

This clonotype occurred a few times. The chain has TRBV5-1 and TRBJ2-7; 7 bases fit TRBD1. V gave up 4 bases and J gave up 7 bases; unmatched junction bases: 11. The CDR3 covers 14 residues. The germline CDR1 and CDR2 sequences are SGHRS and YFSETQ. CDR3 region: CASSPRDRGEEQYF. CDR3 coding DNA: TGCGCCAGCAGCCCCAGGGACAGAGGAGAAGAGCAGTACTTC.

This chain joins TRBV12-3 or TRBV12-4 and TRBJ1-2; D perhaps matches TRBD1 (5 bases). Trimming removed 0 bases at V and 7 bases at J, with 12 bases between. The CDR3 is 14 residues long. The CDR3 DNA reads as TGTGCCAGCAGTTTAGCGACGGGGCCGCGTGGCTACACCTTC. It codes for CASSLATGPRGYTF.

The chain couples TRBV5-1 to TRBJ2-1, with 10 bases aligning to TRBD1. The CDR3 length is 13 residues. Germline V CDR1 and CDR2: SGHRS, YFSETQ. J gave up 8 bases and V 2 bases, and 1 base lay outside the gene matches. In DNA, the CDR3 is TGCGCCAGCAGCTTCGGGACAGGGGATGAGCAGTTCTTC. This translates into CASSFGTGDEQFF.

This clonotype was observed at least ten times. The chain links TRBV11-2 to TRBJ1-2; perhaps TRBD1 as D (6 bases). Between the trimmed V and J ends, which lost 5 bases and 1 base, there was a span of 23 bases. The CDR3 is 18 residues long. The germline CDR1 and CDR2 sequences are SGHAT and FQNNGV. CDR3 sequence reads: CASSARTRRTDVNYGYTF. The CDR3 DNA follows: TGTGCCAGCAGCGCCCGCACCAGAAGGACAGACGTTAACTATGGCTACACCTTC.